The source of this TCR beta chain is a study of CD8 T cells in ankylosing spondylitis (dated by TCRdb to about 2017). With regard to the full study: The study set out to find disease-linked TCR variants by profiling T cell receptor beta repertoires in ankylosing spondylitis patients and healthy donors. The whole study cohort included 85 to 120 healthy donors and 20 to 30 ankylosing spondylitis patients. Samples of peripheral blood were taken, and for ankylosing spondylitis patients, synovial fluid was collected as well. The paper's findings and limits, for the study overall: A TCR beta motif of several highly homologous amino acid variants appeared characteristic of blood from ankylosing spondylitis patients. Significant enrichment of the disease-linked clones was reported in matched synovial fluid samples from ankylosing spondylitis patients. In peripheral blood, the disease-linked clones were found at relatively low frequencies and had a CD8+ phenotype. Some TCR beta motif variants had previously been reported in synovial fluid and blood of reactive arthritis patients, which suggested common disease-initiation mechanisms.

The listed sequencing device is Illumina HiSeq 2500. TCR beta libraries were prepared by quantitative 5'-RACE with molecular barcodes. The authors processed their data as follows. A new computational method based on a probabilistic model of VDJ rearrangement was used to identify disease-linked TCR variants. The public reads were run again by TCRdb, first through fastp at Q25 and then through MiXCR, and only productive beta chains were kept. Each entry is one CDR3 protein sequence, shown with its most common DNA and genes. These V and J calls derive from TCRdb rather than the authors' analysis. Across this sample there are approximately 220,000 distinct CDR3 sequences, with 20% to 30% seen only once. The ten largest make up approximately 6.6% of the sample. Comments on this clonotype: This receptor's antigen is unknown. Per-base quality was not reported, and no clone a single base away is much larger than it.

The germline V gene specifies SQVTM as CDR1 and ANQGSEA as CDR2. The germline ends are 16 bases apart after V is trimmed by 4 bases and J by 4 bases. The CDR3 has 14 amino acids, counting the end cysteine and phenylalanine. Just the 42-base CDR3 DNA is kept, in frame starting at base 1. The receptor chain draws on TRBV29-1 and TRBJ1-1; no D gene can be assigned with confidence. The sample consisted of blood, either unsorted or a sorted T cell fraction (not recorded which). The receptor comes from a male donor with ankylosing spondylitis or in good health (not recorded which). The DNA is as follows: TGCAGCGTTGGGTCCCCGGGAGGGCTCACTGAAGCTTTCTTT. Its protein reads: CSVGSPGGLTEAFF.